A single sample is the source of the 21 T cell receptor beta chains below, sequenced in a study of blood T cell repertoires in COVID-19. Sequencing was performed with immunoSEQ multiplex PCR; in TCRdb, only in-frame clones are kept and a portion is missing. The sample lists 190,000 or so clones; around nine tenths were seen once. The sequenced material came from peripheral blood. Receptor source: a man aged 35 to 55 with acute or convalescent COVID-19.

The rearrangement uses TRBV7-2 and TRBJ2-7; 8 bases map to TRBD1. V gave up 7 bases and J gave up 3 bases; unmatched junction bases: 5. This CDR3 spans 13 amino acids. In germline, CDR1 is SGHTA, CDR2 FQGNSA. The DNA of the CDR3 is TGTGCCAGCACCCGGGACAGGAACTACGAGCAGTACTTC. Protein: CASTRDRNYEQYF. The entire variable domain, with the rest obtained from reference TRBV7-2 and TRBJ2-7, is as follows: GAGVSQSPSNKVTEKGKDVELRCDPISGHTALYWYRQSLGQGLEFLIYFQGNSAPDKSGLPSDRFSAERTGGSVSTLTIQRTQQEDSAVYLCASTRDRNYEQYFGPGTRLTVT.

The chain couples TRBV4-2 to TRBJ2-1; the match to TRBD2 covers 7 bases. The V segment lost 3 bases and the J segment 9 bases; nucleotides outside the gene matches: 11. Germline values: CDR1 LGHNA, CDR2 YNFKEQ. The CDR3 consists of 15 residues. The CDR3 reads CASSQHRDYNFEQFF. The CDR3 region has the DNA TGTGCCAGCAGCCAGCACCGGGACTATAACTTTGAGCAGTTCTTC.

The V gene is TRBV7-9, the J gene TRBJ1-4, with a weak D call TRBD1 (6 bases). The CDR3 consists of 16 residues. Looked up from germline, CDR1 is SEHNR and CDR2 is FQNEAQ (reference sequence). V was pared by 5 bases and J by 5 bases, with 18 bases between. Written as DNA, the CDR3 is TGTGCCAGCAGCCCCAGGGGCCGGGGGGAGAATGAAAAACTGTTTTTT. It codes for CASSPRGRGENEKLFF.

The V and J genes are TRBV27 and TRBJ1-6; TRBD1 matches at 8 bases. This CDR3 spans 16 amino acids. V lost 6 bases to trimming and J lost 8 bases; unmatched junction nucleotides: 12. CDR1 is MNHEY and CDR2 is SMNVEV in the germline V gene (reference sequence). In nucleotides, the CDR3 is TGTGCCAGCAGACTGCCAGGGGGCGTTTGGGATTCACCCCTCCACTTT. This gives the protein CASRLPGGVWDSPLHF.

This clone was found many times. This chain's CDR3 is CASSFGQGYGYTF. The DNA of the CDR3 is TGTGCCAGCAGCTTCGGACAGGGATACGGCTACACCTTC. This chain connects TRBV7-9 to TRBJ1-2; 8 positions agree with TRBD1. The CDR3 sequence is 13 residues long. Germline assignment: CDR1 SEHNR and CDR2 FQNEAQ (reference sequence). The junction had 5 bases not matched to a gene; V was cut back by 3 bases and J by 8 bases.

This chain uses TRBV27 with TRBJ1-4; 8 nucleotides align to TRBD1. Germline V gene sequence: CDR1 MNHEY, CDR2 SMNVEV (reference sequence). Losses at the gene ends were 2 bases for V and 0 bases for J; bases not matched to a gene: 14. CDR3 size: 20 residues. The CDR3 protein is CASSLRGPGTGYATNEKLFF. CDR3 nucleotide sequence: TGTGCCAGCAGTTTAAGGGGACCCGGGACAGGATATGCAACTAATGAAAAACTGTTTTTT.

The chain uses TRBV29-1 and TRBJ1-1; D ambiguous. Trimming left V 7 bases short and J 6 bases short, with 15 bases between. CDR3 length: 12 amino acids. Germline V gives CDR1 SQVTM, CDR2 ANQGSEA. CDR3 sequence (DNA): TGCAGCGCCCTCCGGTTGGGCGCTGAAGCTTTCTTT. Translating it yields CSALRLGAEAFF.

This rearrangement joins TRBV6-2 or TRBV6-3 to TRBJ1-2, with TRBD1 identical over 9 bases. This CDR3 is 14 amino acids long. Trimming at V came to 4 bases and at J to 4 bases, leaving 4 bases not matched to a gene. Germline V gene lookup returns CDR1 MNHEY and CDR2 SVGEGT. In nucleotides, the CDR3 is TGTGCCAGCAGTTTAGGACAGGGGATCTATGGCTACACCTTC. Translation: CASSLGQGIYGYTF.

V usage is TRBV2 and J usage is TRBJ1-1; maybe TRBD1 (6 bases). The CDR3 covers 12 residues. Per germline, CDR1 SNHLY and CDR2 FYNNEI. Deletions cut 6 bases from V and 6 bases from J, with 11 bases between. Here the CDR3 DNA reads TGTGCCAGCAGGTTCAAGGGGGCTGAAGCTTTCTTT. Translating gives CASRFKGAEAFF.

The chain recombines TRBV19 with TRBJ1-5, with a tentative D call TRBD1 (5 bases). V lost 6 bases to trimming and J lost 4 bases, with 16 bases between them. This CDR3 has 15 amino acids. Germline V gene sequence: CDR1 LNHDA, CDR2 SQIVND (reference sequence). The DNA for the CDR3 is TGTGCCAGTAGAGTCCAGGACGGGGGGAATCAGCCCCAGCATTTT. It is translated as CASRVQDGGNQPQHF.

The chain employs TRBV3-1 (or the pseudogene TRBV3-2) and TRBJ1-6; a possible D gene is TRBD1 (6 bases). Germline assignment: CDR1 LGHDT and CDR2 YNNKEL (reference sequence). V lost 4 bases to trimming and J lost 9 bases, with 10 bases between them. The length of the CDR3 is 13 residues. The CDR3, as DNA: TGTGCCAGCAGCCCTGGCAGGGGTTCACCCCTCCACTTT. This codes for CASSPGRGSPLHF.

V gene TRBV7-9 combines with J gene TRBJ1-2; D may be TRBD1 (5 bases). This CDR3 spans 12 amino acids. With 0 bases removed from V and 7 bases from J, the gap between germline ends came to 6 bases. Germline CDR1 reads SEHNR; CDR2 reads FQNEAQ (reference sequence). CDR3 DNA sequence: TGTGCCAGCAGCTTAGCAGGGGTTGGCTACACCTTC. Encoded protein: CASSLAGVGYTF.

This chain connects TRBV6-5 to TRBJ2-7; 10 bases are a match to TRBD1. The CDR3 covers 16 residues. Germline CDR1 reads MNHEY; CDR2 reads SVGAGI. After removal of 4 bases from V and 3 bases from J, the junction contained 9 bases not matched to a gene. In nucleotides, the CDR3 is TGTGCCAGCAGTTCCCCTTTGACAGGGGGCAACTACGAGCAGTACTTC. This translates into CASSSPLTGGNYEQYF.

The J gene is TRBJ2-5, the V gene TRBV5-1, with a possible D match to TRBD1 (5 bases). Looked up from germline, CDR1 is SGHRS and CDR2 is YFSETQ. There are 14 residues in the CDR3. V lost 0 bases and J lost 1, with 7 bases in between. The CDR3 region has the DNA TGCGCCAGCAGCTTGGCAGGGATCCAAGAGACCCAGTACTTC. This translates into CASSLAGIQETQYF.

The rearrangement joins TRBV11-2 to TRBJ1-1, with D uncertain. V was cut by 0 bases and J by 5 bases, with 16 bases left in between. Germline lookup yields CDR1 SGHAT and CDR2 FQNNGV. The CDR3 consists of 16 residues. CDR3: CASSLDTHRAGTEAFF. The CDR3 coding sequence is TGTGCCAGCAGCTTAGATACCCACAGAGCGGGGACTGAAGCTTTCTTT.

V usage is TRBV30 and J usage is TRBJ1-3, with TRBD1 matching over 7 bases. CDR1 and CDR2 (germline): GTSNPN, SVGIG (reference sequence). CDR3 length: 17 residues. V lost 0 bases and J lost 1; bases outside the gene matches: 9. The CDR3 nucleotides are TGTGCCTGGAGTGTAAACCTGGGACAGACTTCTGGAAACACCATATATTTT. This gives the protein CAWSVNLGQTSGNTIYF.

The chain links TRBV29-1 to TRBJ1-2; the D is unclear. This CDR3 region has 13 residues. Germline V gene data show CDR1 as SQVTM and CDR2 as ANQGSEA. V was cut by 6 bases and J by 4 bases, with 15 bases left in between. In nucleotides, the CDR3 is TGCAGCGTCCGGGAGGCAGGCCTCTATGGCTACACCTTC. Translation: CSVREAGLYGYTF.

V gene TRBV7-9 combines with J gene TRBJ2-7, with a weak D call TRBD1 (6 bases). Trimming left V 0 bases short and J 6 bases short, with 12 bases between. In germline, CDR1 is SEHNR, CDR2 FQNEAQ (reference sequence). This CDR3 is 14 amino acids long. CDR3 DNA sequence: TGTGCCAGCAGCTTAGCGCACAGGGAAGGCGAGCAGTACTTC. Protein: CASSLAHREGEQYF.

The chain employs TRBV19 and TRBJ1-1; D possibly corresponds to TRBD1 (5 bases). Trimming took 6 bases from V and 7 from J, leaving 21 bases between them. Germline assignment: CDR1 LNHDA and CDR2 SQIVND (reference sequence). CDR3 length: 15 residues. CDR3 coding DNA: TGTGCCAGTAGGCTGGAGGGCAGGGTTTCGGGTGAAGCTTTCTTT. It encodes CASRLEGRVSGEAFF. Looking up the rest from reference TRBV19 and TRBJ1-1 gives the full variable domain: DGGITQSPKYLFRKEGQNVTLSCEQNLNHDAMYWYRQDPGQGLRLIYYSQIVNDFQKGDIAEGYSVSREKKESFPLTVTSAQKNPTAFYLCASRLEGRVSGEAFFGQGTRLTVV.

The genes are TRBV5-1 and TRBJ2-2, with D perhaps matching TRBD1 (5 bases). Per the germline V gene, CDR1 is SGHRS and CDR2 is YFSETQ. The CDR3 is 14 residues long. Trimming cost V 4 bases and J 1 base, with 8 bases left between them. CDR3 sequence: CASSPQGNTGELFF. In DNA form, the CDR3 reads TGCGCCAGCAGCCCTCAGGGGAACACCGGGGAGCTGTTTTTT.

In its sample, this clone was seen once. The chain couples TRBV7-2 to TRBJ2-1, with 13 bases aligning to TRBD2. The CDR3 length is 15 residues. V dropped 1 base and J dropped 9; count of bases not matched to a gene: 3. From germline, CDR1 is SGHTA and CDR2 FQGNSA. The CDR3 DNA reads TGTGCCAGCAGCTTAGAACTAGCGGGGGGGCTTGAGCAGTTCTTC. Translation: CASSLELAGGLEQFF.